The rows below give T cell receptor beta chains drawn from one sample of a study of blood T cell repertoires in COVID-19. Some clones are missing from TCRdb's copy, which holds only in-frame ones; the method was immunoSEQ multiplex PCR. The sample consists of tens of thousands of clones, about 90% of them appearing once. The sequenced material came from peripheral blood. The source of these receptors is a human donor in a cohort sampled during active COVID-19. CDR3s include the opening cysteine and the closing phenylalanine or tryptophan. A D gene is named only where the DNA matches it firmly. Size is stated for part of the rows, as once, few or many counts, or as a class when the clone is expanded.

D gene	V gene	clone size	J gene	CDR3 protein	CDR3 DNA
TRBD2	TRBV18	-	TRBJ2-7	CASSPQRLAGEYEQYF	TGTGCCAGCTCACCCCAGAGACTAGCGGGAGAGTACGAGCAGTACTTC
TRBD2	TRBV30	-	TRBJ2-1	CAWSRGLAGSDEQFF	TGTGCCTGGAGCCGGGGACTAGCGGGAAGTGATGAGCAGTTCTTC
-	TRBV5-1	-	TRBJ2-5	CASSHPGRGETQYF	TGCGCCAGCAGCCACCCGGGCAGGGGAGAGACCCAGTACTTC
-	TRBV4-1	-	TRBJ1-5	CASSQEWGESNQPQHF	TGCGCCAGCAGCCAAGAATGGGGAGAGAGCAATCAGCCCCAGCATTTT
-	TRBV6-1	-	TRBJ2-7	CASSEAWQGTYEQYF	TGTGCCAGCAGTGAAGCGTGGCAGGGCACCTACGAGCAGTACTTC
-	TRBV29-1	-	TRBJ2-7	CSVEGQSSYEQYF	TGCAGCGTTGAGGGGCAGAGCTCCTACGAGCAGTACTTC
-	TRBV19	-	TRBJ2-7	CASSKQGRTYEQYF	TGTGCCAGTAGCAAACAGGGTAGAACCTACGAGCAGTACTTC
TRBD2	TRBV3-1/TRBV3-2	-	TRBJ2-3	CASSQDLAGEWTDTQYF	TGTGCCAGCAGCCAAGATTTAGCGGGAGAGTGGACAGATACGCAGTATTTT
-	TRBV30	few	TRBJ1-1	CAWTKGLSRTEAFF	TGTGCCTGGACCAAGGGACTGTCGAGGACTGAAGCTTTCTTT
TRBD2	TRBV5-1	-	TRBJ2-2	CASSHISGSPNTGELFF	TGCGCCAGCAGCCATATTAGCGGGAGTCCTAACACCGGGGAGCTGTTTTTT
TRBD1	TRBV6-5	-	TRBJ1-3	CASRDGTGAVNTIYF	TGTGCCAGCAGAGACGGGACAGGGGCCGTGAACACCATATATTTT
TRBD1	TRBV6-4	-	TRBJ2-5	CASSVRGETQYF	TGTGCCAGCAGTGTCAGGGGGGAGACCCAGTACTTC
-	TRBV11-2	-	TRBJ1-1	CASSLEYGPGTEAFF	TGTGCCAGCAGCTTAGAGTACGGCCCGGGGACTGAAGCTTTCTTT
-	TRBV3-1/TRBV3-2	-	TRBJ2-1	CASSQVRTDNEQFF	TGTGCCAGCAGCCAAGTAAGAACAGACAATGAGCAGTTCTTC
-	TRBV4-1	-	TRBJ1-1	CASSQDPYTEAFF	TGCGCCAGCAGCCAAGATCCGTATACTGAAGCTTTCTTT
-	TRBV11-2	-	TRBJ2-7	CASSFNRAVRPYEQYF	TGTGCCAGCAGCTTCAACAGGGCAGTTCGACCCTACGAGCAGTACTTC
-	TRBV28	-	TRBJ2-7	CASSLPGYEQYF	TGTGCCAGCAGTTTGCCAGGGTACGAGCAGTACTTC
TRBD2	TRBV28	-	TRBJ2-1	CASSLWTSRNEQFF	TGTGCCAGCAGTTTATGGACTAGCCGTAATGAGCAGTTCTTC
TRBD1	TRBV2	-	TRBJ2-5	CASSEWQGAAETQYF	TGTGCCAGCAGTGAATGGCAGGGGGCAGCTGAGACCCAGTACTTC
-	TRBV15	-	TRBJ2-7	CATSRDLGDYEQYF	TGTGCCACCAGCAGAGATTTAGGGGACTACGAGCAGTACTTC
TRBD1	TRBV5-1	-	TRBJ2-7	CASSLGARGHEQYF	TGCGCCAGCAGCCTAGGGGCCAGGGGGCACGAGCAGTACTTC
-	TRBV29-1	once	TRBJ1-1	CSVKLQGMLNTEAFF	TGCAGCGTTAAGCTACAGGGTATGCTGAACACTGAAGCTTTCTTT
TRBD2	TRBV20-1	-	TRBJ2-3	CSASVVAGTQGTQYF	TGCAGTGCTAGTGTCGTAGCGGGGACCCAGGGTACGCAGTATTTT
TRBD2	TRBV20-1	few	TRBJ2-7	CSASRGLAGVNLNEQYF	TGCAGTGCTAGTCGGGGACTAGCGGGAGTCAACCTCAACGAGCAGTACTTC
TRBD2	TRBV7-9	-	TRBJ2-1	CASSTPRTPGLAGVSDTNNEQFF	TGTGCCAGCAGCACGCCCAGAACCCCCGGACTAGCGGGAGTCTCCGATACGAACAATGAGCAGTTCTTC
-	TRBV6-1	-	TRBJ2-7	CASSEDGQVYEQYF	TGTGCCAGCAGTGAAGATGGCCAGGTCTACGAGCAGTACTTC
-	TRBV2	-	TRBJ1-4	CASRGGTTKLFF	TGTGCCAGCAGGGGCGGGACGACAAAACTGTTTTTT
TRBD2	TRBV18	-	TRBJ2-1	CASSPPLAGGNEQFF	TGTGCCAGCTCACCACCACTAGCGGGGGGTAATGAGCAGTTCTTC
-	TRBV30	-	TRBJ1-5	CAWSVGQGHQPQHF	TGTGCCTGGAGTGTAGGGCAGGGGCACCAGCCCCAGCATTTT
-	TRBV29-1	-	TRBJ2-1	CSVEDRQGIDNEQFF	TGCAGCGTTGAAGATCGCCAGGGGATCGACAATGAGCAGTTCTTC
-	TRBV2	-	TRBJ2-7	CASTRTIHAYEQYF	TGTGCCAGCACACGGACAATCCATGCCTACGAGCAGTACTTC
-	TRBV12-2	-	TRBJ2-1	CASRLGPNRGVAGGPEQFF	TGTGCAAGTCGCTTAGGGCCAAACCGGGGGGTGGCGGGAGGGCCTGAGCAGTTCTTC
-	TRBV18	-	TRBJ2-3	CASSPTTSPWDTQYF	TGTGCCAGCTCACCAACCACCAGTCCCTGGGATACGCAGTATTTT
-	TRBV5-4	-	TRBJ1-4	CASSSGVPEKLFF	TGTGCCAGCAGCTCGGGGGTTCCGGAAAAACTGTTTTTT
TRBD2	TRBV11-2	medium-sized	TRBJ2-1	CASSLTAGTRGSNEQFF	TGTGCCAGCAGCTTAACGGCCGGGACTAGAGGATCCAATGAGCAGTTCTTC
-	TRBV19	-	TRBJ2-1	CASSPTSSHEQFF	TGTGCCAGTAGTCCTACTAGCTCCCATGAGCAGTTCTTC
TRBD1	TRBV9	-	TRBJ2-2	CASSLGQTGELFF	TGTGCCAGCAGCCTGGGACAGACCGGGGAGCTGTTTTTT
TRBD1	TRBV2	-	TRBJ2-7	CASRGDRVGEQYF	TGTGCCAGCAGGGGGGACAGGGTAGGGGAGCAGTACTTC
-	TRBV7-2	-	TRBJ2-5	CASSLTSEETQYF	TGTGCCAGCAGCTTAACGTCGGAAGAGACCCAGTACTTC
-	TRBV15	-	TRBJ2-1	CATGRDLRSEQFF	TGTGCCACAGGCAGGGACTTAAGGTCTGAGCAGTTCTTC
-	TRBV5-1	-	TRBJ1-1	CASTLQGLMNTEAFF	TGCGCCAGCACCCTACAGGGCCTCATGAACACTGAAGCTTTCTTT
TRBD1	TRBV18	-	TRBJ1-5	CASSRTGTTDQPQHF	TGTGCCAGCTCCCGGACAGGGACGACGGATCAGCCCCAGCATTTT
TRBD1	TRBV5-1	-	TRBJ2-3	CASSWKPGQADGDTQYF	TGCGCCAGCAGCTGGAAACCGGGACAGGCCGACGGGGATACGCAGTATTTT
TRBD2	TRBV2	-	TRBJ2-5	CASSERGLAGGHSIETQYF	TGTGCCAGCAGTGAACGGGGACTAGCGGGAGGGCATTCGATAGAGACCCAGTACTTC
TRBD1	TRBV19	-	TRBJ2-7	CASSIEAGTGAYEQYF	TGTGCCAGTAGTATAGAAGCCGGGACAGGGGCCTACGAGCAGTACTTC
TRBD1	TRBV30	few	TRBJ1-2	CATTGRGYTF	TGTGCCACGACAGGGCGAGGCTACACCTTC